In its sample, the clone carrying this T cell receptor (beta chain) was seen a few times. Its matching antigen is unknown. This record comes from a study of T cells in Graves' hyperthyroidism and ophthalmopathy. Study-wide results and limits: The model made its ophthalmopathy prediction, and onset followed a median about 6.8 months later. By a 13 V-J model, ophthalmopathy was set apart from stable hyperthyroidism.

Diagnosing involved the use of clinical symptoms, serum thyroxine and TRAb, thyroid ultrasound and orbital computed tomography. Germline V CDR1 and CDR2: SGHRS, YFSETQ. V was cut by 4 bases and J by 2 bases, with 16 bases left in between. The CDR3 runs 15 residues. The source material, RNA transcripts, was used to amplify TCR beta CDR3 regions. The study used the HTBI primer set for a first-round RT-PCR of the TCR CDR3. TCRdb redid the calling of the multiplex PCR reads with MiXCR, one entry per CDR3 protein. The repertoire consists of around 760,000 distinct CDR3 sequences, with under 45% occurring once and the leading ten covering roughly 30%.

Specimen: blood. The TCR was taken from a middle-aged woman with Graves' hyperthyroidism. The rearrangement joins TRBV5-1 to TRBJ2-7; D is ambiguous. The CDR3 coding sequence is TGCGCCAGCAGCCTTCGTACAGTCGTCGCCTACGAGCAGTACTTC. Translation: CASSLRTVVAYEQYF.